This TCR beta chain was sequenced in a study of cytotoxic CD8 clonotypes in ibrutinib-treated CLL. Only a few counts were recorded for this clone. TCRdb's copy holds only in-frame clones and misses some; the assay was immunoSEQ multiplex PCR. The table lists about 12,000 clones, around 81% of them singletons. The germline V gene encodes CDR1 LGHNA and CDR2 YNFKEQ. Trimming took 0 bases from V and 3 from J; bases not matched to a gene: 5. This CDR3 has 15 amino acids. The TCR comes from a human donor with chronic lymphocytic leukemia. The V gene is TRBV4-2, the J gene TRBJ2-7; 7 nucleotides agree with TRBD1. The sequencing here drew on PBMCs, taken at disease progression, from a patient treated with ibrutinib. The DNA of the CDR3 is TGTGCCAGCAGCCAAGATGAGGCAGGGGGCTACGAGCAGTACTTC. Its protein product is CASSQDEAGGYEQYF.